This T cell receptor beta chain stems from a study of T-cell memory formation after mild COVID-19 (dated by TCRdb to the early 2020s). Regarding the research as a whole: Most TCR sequence clusters were specific to one of the two donors. In a couple of donors, T-cell clones that expanded and contracted after mild COVID-19 were tracked by sequencing TCRalpha and TCRbeta repertoires over time. Two young, previously healthy adult volunteers made up the cohort, one male and one female. Study-wide conclusions, independent of this receptor: The study included only a couple of mild cases, and larger cohorts that include severe cases with pre-infection samples were judged to be necessary. SARS-CoV-2 specificity was not confirmed for the second-wave clones peaking on day 37. Contracting CD4+ clones appeared mostly in the CM and EM memory subsets, whereas CD8+ clones were enriched in EMRA. Some responding clones were detected in pre-infection memory, which suggested that pre-existing cross-reactive memory T cells had joined the SARS-CoV-2 response. Clones contracting from day 15 to 85 had balanced CD4/CD8 phenotypes, while a second wave expanding from day 15 to 37 was biased towards CD4+.

From the cysteine up to the phenylalanine, the CDR3 has a length of 14 residues. Only the CDR3 portion is preserved as DNA: 42 bases, with reading frame beginning at the first base. The germline V gene sets CDR1 to SGHRS and CDR2 to YFSETQ. V sheds 4 bases and J sheds 2 bases, leaving 13 bases between their ends. Data came from an Illumina NovaSeq 6000. TCRalpha and TCRbeta cDNA libraries were built by 5'RACE with constant-segment primers, adding sample barcodes and unique molecular identifiers. RNA was extracted from every sample with Trizol reagent. Library amplification was performed in two PCR steps, and a second sample barcode and Illumina TruSeq adapters were introduced in the second step. Libraries were sequenced on an Illumina NovaSeq with 2 x 150 bp paired-end reads. Processing in the source paper ran as follows. Demultiplexing of reads and collapsing into UMI-guided consensus sequences were performed with migec v1.2.7. Using mixcr v2.1.11, UMI consensuses were aligned to TRA and TRB V and J templates and then assembled into clonotypes. A clonotype was counted as expanded or contracted only when both edgeR and NoisET called the clonotype significant, with the noise models trained on biological replicates. For edgeR calls, the thresholds were a false discovery rate-adjusted p below 0.01 and a log2 fold-change of 1. As an exploratory analysis of dynamics, max-normalized trajectories of the 1000 most abundant clonotypes were examined by PCA with hierarchical clustering. The CD4 or CD8 phenotype of responding clones was assigned using the separately sequenced CD4+ and CD8+ repertoires. The public reads were run again by TCRdb, first through fastp at Q25 and then through MiXCR, and only productive beta chains were kept. Each CDR3 protein appears once, grouped with its most common genes and DNA. TCRdb assigned the V and J calls; the authors' analysis was not used. This sample comprises under 600,000 distinct CDR3 sequences, roughly 21% of them detected only once. Jointly, the top ten make up approximately 8% of the sample.

PBMCs were isolated by Ficoll-Paque density gradient centrifugation. Details on this clonotype: No antigen is known for it. There are no base qualities to consult, and no much larger clone falls within one base.

This sequence was found in an adult woman who had mild COVID-19 (a few samples of this study predate the infection). The sample titles of this study are shuffled in the database, so cell type and time point are left out; the donor was told from shared clones. Sequencing was carried out using PBMCs or a T cell subset sorted from them (not recorded which). The rearranged segments are TRBV5-1 and TRBJ2-7; the D assignment is uncertain and may be TRBD1 or TRBD2, with 5 bases supporting each. The DNA reads as follows: TGCGCCAGCAGCCTCCGGGACGGACCCTACGAGCAGTACTTC. It encodes CASSLRDGPYEQYF.